The 27 T cell receptor beta chains listed next were all sequenced from one sample in a study of cytomegalovirus exposure and HLA in healthy donors. Primers: 60 Vbeta forward and 13 Jbeta reverse. Profiling relied on immunoSEQ multiplex PCR, and the TCRdb table lists in-frame clones only, not all of them. The sample holds more than 95,000 clones, 55% to 75% seen once. The sample consisted of PBMCs. These receptors originate from a man aged 25 to 40 in good health and CMV-seronegative.

The V call is TRBV18, the J call TRBJ2-4; D is possibly TRBD1 (6 bases). Per the germline V gene, CDR1 is KGHSH and CDR2 is LQKENI. Trimming took 6 bases from V and 3 from J, leaving 15 bases between them. CDR3 length: 15 residues. The CDR3, as DNA: TGTGCCAGCTCCAACCCCCAGGGGTACAAAAACATTCAGTACTTC. Amino acid sequence: CASSNPQGYKNIQYF.

This sequence joins TRBV28 and TRBJ1-2; D is possibly TRBD1 (5 bases). The CDR3 runs to 14 residues. V was shortened by 7 bases and J by 3 bases, with 15 bases between the two germline ends. CDR1 MDHEN and CDR2 SYDVKM come from the germline V gene. The CDR3 region has the DNA TGTGCCAGCACCTTTTCGGGGGGGTACTATGGCTACACCTTC. Translated: CASTFSGGYYGYTF.

The V and J genes are TRBV18 and TRBJ1-1; 8 bases agree with TRBD1. Germline V gene lookup returns CDR1 KGHSH and CDR2 LQKENI. With V trimmed by 2 bases and J by 3 bases, 11 bases remained unmatched. This CDR3 is 17 amino acids long. The CDR3 here is CASSPVRAGGAYTEAFF. The CDR3 nucleotides read TGTGCCAGCTCACCAGTAAGGGCAGGGGGCGCGTACACTGAAGCTTTCTTT.

This clone was seen more than once but under ten times. The chain uses TRBV4-2 and TRBJ2-2; no clear D. Trimming took 6 bases from V and 8 from J, leaving 13 bases between them. The germline V gene encodes CDR1 LGHNA and CDR2 YNFKEQ. The CDR3 length is 13 residues. The CDR3 loop reads CASSQVVRGELFF. DNA of the CDR3: TGTGCCAGCAGTCAGGTTGTAAGGGGGGAGCTGTTTTTT.

This chain connects TRBV27 to TRBJ1-1; TRBD1 aligns across 7 bases. This CDR3 has 19 residues. Germline CDR1 MNHEY, CDR2 SMNVEV (reference sequence). Germline trimming cut 6 bases from V and 3 bases from J; bases unmatched to any gene: 22. The CDR3 nucleotides read TGTGCCAGCAGCAATAATGTCATTACAGGGGATAGTCGGGACACTGAAGCTTTCTTT. Its translation is CASSNNVITGDSRDTEAFF.

The chain carries TRBV23-1 and TRBJ2-3; 7 positions match TRBD2. TRBV23-1 is labeled an ORF, and its function is uncertain. CDR3 length: 17 residues. The V and J ends lost 1 base and 7 bases, in that order; junction bases with no gene match: 14. CDR3 coding DNA: TGCGCCAGCAGTCAATGCCCGGTGACTAGCAAGCAACATACGCAGTATTTT. Amino acid sequence: CASSQCPVTSKQHTQYF.

V gene TRBV4-1 combines with J gene TRBJ2-5; D gene ambiguous. The V end was cut by 0 bases, the J end by 12 bases, with 23 bases between. CDR1 and CDR2 (germline): MGHRA, YSYEKL. CDR3 length equals 16 residues. CDR3 nucleotides: TGCGCCAGCAGCCAAGAATTAGCTAGTGGCCCCGCGACGAAGTACTTC. As protein: CASSQELASGPATKYF.

This chain connects TRBV7-2 to TRBJ1-4, with 10 bases aligning to TRBD1. The CDR3 loop spans 14 amino acids. Per germline, CDR1 SGHTA and CDR2 FQGNSA. The trim removed 5 bases at V and 7 bases at J, leaving 4 bases unmatched. CDR3 nucleotide sequence: TGTGCCAGCAGCGACGGGACAGGGGCTGAAAAACTGTTTTTT. As protein: CASSDGTGAEKLFF.

The chain is built from TRBV5-1 and TRBJ2-5; tentative D call: TRBD1 (7 bases). The V end lost 4 bases, the J end lost 3 bases, and 16 bases lay between the germline ends. The CDR3 covers 15 residues. Germline-derived CDR1 and CDR2 are SGHRS and YFSETQ. This CDR3 is CASSRRGRVEETQYF. DNA for the CDR3: TGCGCCAGCAGCCGGAGGGGGCGGGTGGAAGAGACCCAGTACTTC.

V is TRBV7-9 and J is TRBJ2-6, with 9 bases identical to TRBD1. This CDR3 region has 16 residues. Germline-derived CDR1 and CDR2 are SEHNR and FQNEAQ (reference sequence). The CDR3 protein is CSGRTGANYGANVLTF. The CDR3 nucleotides read TGTTCCGGACGGACAGGGGCTAACTATGGGGCCAACGTCCTGACTTTC.

This chain connects TRBV6-1 to TRBJ2-7; TRBD2 matches 7 bases. The germline CDR1 and CDR2 sequences are MNHNS and SASEGT. The length of the CDR3 is 15 residues. With 2 bases clipped from V and 1 base from J, the junction kept 5 bases outside the gene matches. CDR3 bases: TGTGCCAGCAGTGAACATTGGGGAGGGTCCTACGAGCAGTACTTC. This sequence encodes CASSEHWGGSYEQYF.

The chain uses TRBV28 and TRBJ2-2; 10 bases agree with TRBD1. CDR1 and CDR2 (germline): MDHEN, SYDVKM. The CDR3 is 16 residues long. V shed 9 bases, J shed 5 bases, and the junction held 12 bases outside the gene matches. CDR3 DNA sequence: TGTGCCAGTCTACCGGCGGGACAGGGGAGGACCGGGGAGCTGTTTTTT. It yields the protein CASLPAGQGRTGELFF.

The V call is TRBV7-9, the J call TRBJ2-5, with unresolved D. Trimming cost V 5 bases and J 2 bases, with 3 bases left between them. The germline gives CDR1 SEHNR, CDR2 FQNEAQ (reference sequence). The CDR3 length is 11 residues. The CDR3, as DNA: TGTGCCAGCAGCCGGCAAGAGACCCAGTACTTC. This sequence encodes CASSRQETQYF.

For the CDR3, the DNA is TGTGCCAGCAGCCGCCGGGACAGGGGCCCCTACGAGCAGTACTTC. Protein: CASSRRDRGPYEQYF. This rearrangement joins TRBV7-9 to TRBJ2-7; 10 nucleotides line up with TRBD1. The germline CDR1 and CDR2 sequences are SEHNR and FQNEAQ (reference sequence). The CDR3 has 15 amino acids. V dropped 5 bases and J dropped 2; count of bases not matched to a gene: 6.

The chain uses TRBV5-4 and TRBJ1-4; possible D gene TRBD1, 5 bases. The germline V gene has CDR1 SGHNT and CDR2 YYREEE (reference sequence). The CDR3 spans 15 residues. Trimming shortened V by 4 bases and J by 5 bases, and 15 bases separated the two germline ends. For the CDR3, the DNA is TGTGCCAGCAGCCAGGAGGTGGGGGGAAATGAAAAACTGTTTTTT. Translating gives CASSQEVGGNEKLFF.

The chain carries TRBV10-3 and TRBJ1-1; D is undetermined. This CDR3 comprises 13 residues. Trimming stripped 0 bases from V and 4 bases from J, with 6 bases between. CDR1 and CDR2 from the germline V gene are ENHRY and SYGVKD. The CDR3 spells CAISESAVTEAFF. In nucleotides, the CDR3 is TGTGCCATCAGTGAGTCGGCCGTCACTGAAGCTTTCTTT.

The V gene is TRBV2, the J gene TRBJ1-1, with TRBD1 identical over 9 bases. This CDR3 is 13 amino acids long. From germline, CDR1 is SNHLY and CDR2 FYNNEI. J lost 5 bases, V lost 6 bases, and 4 bases had no gene match. This CDR3 reads CASSDRGWTEAFF. CDR3 in DNA: TGTGCCAGCAGCGACAGGGGGTGGACTGAAGCTTTCTTT.

V usage is TRBV4-3 and J usage is TRBJ2-4, with 7 bases fitting TRBD1. Germline-derived CDR1 and CDR2 are LGHNA and YSLEER. After removal of 4 bases from V and 8 bases from J, the junction contained 8 bases not matched to a gene. CDR3 length: 14 residues. The CDR3 DNA reads as TGCGCCAGCAGCCCCCGACAGGGTTCGGACATTCAGTACTTC. As protein: CASSPRQGSDIQYF.

This chain connects TRBV9 to TRBJ1-2; 9 bases align to TRBD1. This CDR3 is 14 amino acids long. Trimming removed 3 bases from V and 3 bases from J; junction bases left unmatched: 3. Germline V gene sequence: CDR1 SGDLS, CDR2 YYNGEE. This CDR3 reads CASSGNRGHYGYTF. The CDR3 nucleotides read TGTGCCAGCAGCGGGAACAGGGGGCACTATGGCTACACCTTC.

Only a few counts were recorded for this clone. This chain links TRBV7-3 with TRBJ1-5; 8 positions agree with TRBD1. This CDR3 region has 15 residues. Trimming at V came to 5 bases and at J to 2 bases, leaving 5 bases not matched to a gene. Per the germline V gene, CDR1 is SGHTA and CDR2 is FQGTGA. The DNA of the CDR3 is TGTGCCAGCAGCGTCACAGGGGGGGGCAATCAGCCCCAGCATTTT. Translating it yields CASSVTGGGNQPQHF.

This clone was observed a single time. The rearrangement links TRBV27 to TRBJ1-2; D is unclear. V was shortened by 6 bases and J by 8 bases, with 16 bases between the two germline ends. Germline-derived CDR1 and CDR2 are MNHEY and SMNVEV (reference sequence). The CDR3 consists of 13 residues. This CDR3 is CASRLGSFGGYTF. The DNA of the CDR3 is TGTGCCAGCAGGCTTGGGAGCTTTGGGGGCTACACCTTC.

The gene calls are TRBV7-9 and TRBJ2-3, with TRBD2 matching over 8 bases. The trim removed 2 bases at V and 6 bases at J, leaving 7 bases unmatched. The CDR3 sequence is 15 residues long. The germline gives CDR1 SEHNR, CDR2 FQNEAQ (reference sequence). CDR3 amino acids: CASSLHGGAGDTQYF. CDR3 bases: TGTGCCAGCAGCTTACACGGGGGGGCCGGGGATACGCAGTATTTT.

The chain has TRBV4-3 and TRBJ2-7; D gene ambiguous. The CDR3 extends over 15 amino acids. V shed 5 bases and J shed 0 bases, with 14 bases lying between them. Germline lookup yields CDR1 LGHNA and CDR2 YSLEER. DNA for the CDR3: TGCGCCAGCAGCTTGGGCCGTTTTAGCTCCTACGAGCAGTACTTC. Amino acid sequence: CASSLGRFSSYEQYF.

The chain uses TRBV30 and TRBJ2-2; no clear D gene. The CDR3 loop spans 13 amino acids. Trimming left V 3 bases short and J 1 base short, with 6 bases between. Germline V gene lookup returns CDR1 GTSNPN and CDR2 SVGIG (reference sequence). CDR3 sequence: CAWRFQNTGELFF. The CDR3, as DNA: TGTGCCTGGAGGTTTCAGAACACCGGGGAGCTGTTTTTT.

The genes are TRBV6-1 and TRBJ1-2; D gene ambiguous. V was trimmed by 3 bases and J by 6 bases, leaving 5 bases between them. There are 11 residues in the CDR3. Germline lookup yields CDR1 MNHNS and CDR2 SASEGT. This CDR3 is CASSEEDGYTF. In DNA, the CDR3 is TGTGCCAGCAGTGAGGAGGATGGCTACACCTTC.

The rearrangement joins TRBV20-1 to TRBJ1-6; D gene ambiguous. The germline V gene has CDR1 DFQATT and CDR2 SNEGSKA (reference sequence). This CDR3 comprises 11 residues. Trimming left V 3 bases short and J 8 bases short, with 5 bases between. The CDR3 sequence is CSARPDSPLHF. As DNA, the CDR3 is TGCAGTGCTAGGCCGGATTCACCCCTCCACTTT.

The CDR3 is CAWSVQATGELFF. Here the CDR3 DNA reads TGTGCCTGGAGTGTACAAGCGACCGGGGAGCTGTTTTTT. The chain is built from TRBV30 and TRBJ2-2; D not resolved. Per germline, CDR1 GTSNPN and CDR2 SVGIG (reference sequence). V lost 0 bases, J lost 5 bases, and 7 bases lay in between. CDR3 length: 13 residues.